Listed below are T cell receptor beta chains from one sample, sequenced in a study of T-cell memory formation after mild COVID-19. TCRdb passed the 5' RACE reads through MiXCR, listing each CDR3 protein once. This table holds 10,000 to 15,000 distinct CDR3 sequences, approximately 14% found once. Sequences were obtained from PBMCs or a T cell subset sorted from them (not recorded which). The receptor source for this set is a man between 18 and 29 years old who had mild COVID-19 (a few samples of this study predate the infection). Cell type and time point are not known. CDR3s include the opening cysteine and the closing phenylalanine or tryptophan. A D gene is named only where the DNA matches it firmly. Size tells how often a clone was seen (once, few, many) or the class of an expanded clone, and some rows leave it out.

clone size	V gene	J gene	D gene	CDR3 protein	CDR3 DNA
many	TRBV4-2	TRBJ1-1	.	CASSQELKWKEAFF	TGTGCCAGCAGCCAAGAACTAAAGTGGAAGGAAGCTTTCTTT
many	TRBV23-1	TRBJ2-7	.	CASSQSDYEQYF	TGCGCCAGCAGTCAATCCGACTACGAGCAGTACTTC
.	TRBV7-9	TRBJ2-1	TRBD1	CASSWTGYGFNEQFF	TGTGCCAGCAGCTGGACAGGGTATGGTTTCAATGAGCAGTTCTTC
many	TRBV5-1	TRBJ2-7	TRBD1	CASSFQQGASEQYF	TGCGCCAGCAGCTTCCAACAGGGGGCCAGCGAGCAGTACTTC
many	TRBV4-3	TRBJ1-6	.	CASSQEGGSPLHF	TGCGCCAGCAGCCAGGAGGGGGGTTCACCCCTCCACTTT
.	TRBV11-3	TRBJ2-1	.	CASSLGGPYNEQFF	TGTGCCAGCAGCTTGGGGGGGCCCTACAATGAGCAGTTCTTC
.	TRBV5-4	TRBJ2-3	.	CASNTPNEGRDTQYF	TGTGCCAGCAACACCCCAAACGAGGGTCGGGATACGCAGTATTTT
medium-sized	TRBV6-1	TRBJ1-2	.	CASREGGHGYTF	TGTGCCAGCAGAGAGGGGGGACATGGCTACACCTTC
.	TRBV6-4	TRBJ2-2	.	CARSPRDTGELFF	TGTGCCAGAAGTCCCCGGGACACCGGGGAGCTGTTTTTT
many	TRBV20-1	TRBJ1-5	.	CSAPPGNQPQHF	TGCAGTGCTCCCCCAGGTAATCAGCCCCAGCATTTT
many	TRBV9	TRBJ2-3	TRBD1	CASSDRDRLLNTQYF	TGTGCCAGCAGCGACCGGGACAGGCTCCTTAATACGCAGTATTTT
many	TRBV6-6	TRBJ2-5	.	CASSPTRTLGPRGETQYF	TGTGCCAGCAGTCCGACACGAACCCTAGGGCCGAGGGGGGAGACCCAGTACTTC
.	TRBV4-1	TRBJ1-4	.	CASRGHPISTNEKLFF	TGCGCCAGCAGAGGACACCCTATTTCAACTAATGAAAAACTGTTTTTT
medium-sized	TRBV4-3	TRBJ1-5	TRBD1	CASSYRQGGQPQHF	TGCGCCAGCAGCTACCGACAGGGTGGTCAGCCCCAGCATTTT
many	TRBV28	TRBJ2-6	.	CASSSSGYGPGANVLTF	TGTGCCAGCAGCTCTTCAGGGTATGGCCCTGGGGCCAACGTCCTGACTTTC
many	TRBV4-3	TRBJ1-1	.	CASSQDSWNTEAFF	TGCGCCAGCAGCCAAGATAGTTGGAACACTGAAGCTTTCTTT
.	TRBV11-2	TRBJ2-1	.	CASSLVHPALNEQFF	TGTGCCAGCAGCTTGGTACACCCGGCACTAAATGAGCAGTTCTTC
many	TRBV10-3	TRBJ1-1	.	CAITGQGRNTEAFF	TGTGCCATCACCGGACAAGGGAGAAACACTGAAGCTTTCTTT
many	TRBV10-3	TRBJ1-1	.	CAISAGLYTEAFF	TGTGCCATCAGTGCAGGGTTGTACACTGAAGCTTTCTTT
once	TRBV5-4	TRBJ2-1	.	CASSLASDNEQFF	TGTGCCAGCAGCTTGGCCTCCGATAATGAGCAGTTCTTC
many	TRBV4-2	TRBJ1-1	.	CASTDWGAEAFF	TGTGCCAGCACCGACTGGGGGGCTGAAGCTTTCTTT
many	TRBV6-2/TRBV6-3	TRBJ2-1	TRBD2	CASSYSRFSSGDEQFF	TGTGCCAGCAGTTACTCGAGGTTTTCTAGCGGGGATGAGCAGTTCTTC
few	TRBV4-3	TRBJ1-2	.	CASSQDFGARMDGYTF	TGCGCCAGCAGCCAAGATTTCGGGGCTCGGATGGATGGCTACACCTTC
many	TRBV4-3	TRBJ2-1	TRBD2	CASSPSPLAGLYNEQFF	TGCGCCAGCAGCCCCTCACCTCTAGCGGGACTTTACAATGAGCAGTTCTTC
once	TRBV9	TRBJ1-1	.	CASSAAGGASTEAFF	TGTGCCAGCAGCGCTGCCGGGGGGGCCTCCACTGAAGCTTTCTTT
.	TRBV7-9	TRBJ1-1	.	CASSAWGLRTEAFF	TGTGCCAGCAGCGCTTGGGGGCTGCGTACTGAAGCTTTCTTT
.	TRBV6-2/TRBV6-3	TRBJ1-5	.	CASSYSRQSSNQPQHF	TGTGCCAGCAGTTACTCCAGGCAGAGTAGCAATCAGCCCCAGCATTTT
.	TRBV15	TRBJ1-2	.	CATSTAENYGYTF	TGTGCCACCAGCACCGCCGAGAACTATGGCTACACCTTC
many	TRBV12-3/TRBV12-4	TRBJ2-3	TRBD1	CASTGVLVDTQYF	TGTGCCAGTACAGGGGTTTTAGTAGATACGCAGTATTTT
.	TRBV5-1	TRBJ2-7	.	CASSMGLWGELVSDEQYF	TGCGCCAGCAGCATGGGTCTCTGGGGCGAGCTAGTCTCCGACGAGCAGTACTTC
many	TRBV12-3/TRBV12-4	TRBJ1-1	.	CASSFTAQVNTEAFF	TGTGCCAGCAGTTTTACCGCACAGGTGAACACTGAAGCTTTCTTT
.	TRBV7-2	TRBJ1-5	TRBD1	CASSIRDRNQPQHF	TGTGCCAGCAGCATCCGGGACAGAAATCAGCCCCAGCATTTT
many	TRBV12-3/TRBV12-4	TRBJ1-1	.	CASSLARWGVEAFF	TGTGCCAGCAGTTTAGCGCGGTGGGGGGTTGAAGCTTTCTTT
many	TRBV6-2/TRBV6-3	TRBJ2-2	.	CATIAQNTGELFF	TGTGCCACCATCGCCCAGAACACCGGGGAGCTGTTTTTT
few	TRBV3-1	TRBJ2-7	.	CASSLSDRSSYEQYF	TGTGCCAGCAGCCTCTCGGACCGGAGCTCCTACGAGCAGTACTTC
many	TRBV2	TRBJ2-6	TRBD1	CASRDREGTGANVLTF	TGTGCCAGCCGGGACAGGGAAGGCACTGGGGCCAACGTCCTGACTTTC
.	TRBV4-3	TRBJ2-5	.	CASSQVGHETQYF	TGCGCCAGCAGCCAAGTCGGGCATGAAACCCAGTACTTC
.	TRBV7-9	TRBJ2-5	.	CASSQRTGTLGGETQYF	TGTGCCAGCAGCCAACGAACCGGGACCCTAGGAGGGGAGACCCAGTACTTC
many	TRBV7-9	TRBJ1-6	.	CASSLTWTSRRSPLHF	TGTGCCAGCAGCTTAACTTGGACCAGCCGGCGTTCACCCCTCCACTTT
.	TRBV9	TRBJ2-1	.	CASSVVDSSGNEQFF	TGTGCCAGCAGCGTAGTTGACTCATCAGGCAATGAGCAGTTCTTC
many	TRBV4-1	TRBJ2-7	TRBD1	CASSEGQGALPFLGQYF	TGCGCCAGCAGCGAAGGACAGGGGGCCTTACCGTTCTTGGGGCAGTACTTC
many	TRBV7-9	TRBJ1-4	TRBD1	CASSLVGTASVKLFF	TGTGCCAGCAGCTTAGTTGGGACAGCCTCTGTAAAACTGTTTTTT
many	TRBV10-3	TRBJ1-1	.	CAISESNNGQLNTEAFF	TGTGCCATCAGTGAGTCAAACAACGGACAGTTGAACACTGAAGCTTTCTTT
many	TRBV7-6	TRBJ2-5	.	CASSLSDYQETQYF	TGTGCCAGCAGCTTATCAGACTACCAAGAGACCCAGTACTTC
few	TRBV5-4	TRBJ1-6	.	CASSLGIYNSPLHF	TGTGCCAGCAGTCTCGGGATTTATAATTCACCCCTCCACTTT
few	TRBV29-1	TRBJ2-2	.	CSVPADNTGELFF	TGCAGCGTCCCCGCCGACAACACCGGGGAGCTGTTTTTT
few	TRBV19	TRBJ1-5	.	CASSISRRDQPQHF	TGTGCCAGTAGTATATCGCGACGGGATCAGCCCCAGCATTTT
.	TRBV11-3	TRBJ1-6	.	CASSLGWDAPLHF	TGTGCCAGCAGCTTAGGATGGGATGCACCCCTCCACTTT